The entry that follows covers one T cell receptor (beta chain) sequence. The CDR3 has 14 residues. Germline assignment: CDR1 MNHEY and CDR2 SMNVEV (reference sequence). V lost 5 bases, J lost 7 bases, and 14 bases lay in between. This entry is derived from a study of T cell changes during pregnancy in multiple sclerosis. The repertoire was sequenced with immunoSEQ multiplex PCR; TCRdb's copy has only in-frame clones and lacks some. The table shows around 63,000 clones, with 85% to 95% occurring only once. Sequencing was performed on CD8+ T cells from peripheral blood mononuclear cells, taken in the third trimester of pregnancy. The sequence derives from a female donor in good health, enrolled as a control in a pregnancy study. The gene calls are TRBV27 and TRBJ2-2, with TRBD1 as a possible D gene (6 bases). In DNA, the CDR3 is TGTGCCAGCAGTCCAGAGGGGGTTAGCGGGGAGCTGTTTTTT. It translates to CASSPEGVSGELFF.